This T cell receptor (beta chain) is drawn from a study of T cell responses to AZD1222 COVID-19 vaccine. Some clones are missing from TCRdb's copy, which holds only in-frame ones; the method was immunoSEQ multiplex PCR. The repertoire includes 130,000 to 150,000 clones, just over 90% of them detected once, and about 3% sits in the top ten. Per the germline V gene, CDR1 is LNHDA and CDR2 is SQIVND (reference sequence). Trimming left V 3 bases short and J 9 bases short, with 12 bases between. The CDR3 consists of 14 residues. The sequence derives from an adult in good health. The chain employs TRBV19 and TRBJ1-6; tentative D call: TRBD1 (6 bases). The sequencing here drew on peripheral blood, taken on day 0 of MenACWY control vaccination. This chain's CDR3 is CASSIGDIVSPLHF. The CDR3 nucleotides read TGTGCCAGTAGTATCGGGGACATCGTTTCACCCCTCCACTTT.